These T cell receptor beta chains were read from a single sample in a study of STAT5B mutations in CD4+ large granular lymphocyte leukemia. The table came from immunoSEQ multiplex PCR; TCRdb's copy has only in-frame clones and leaves some out. The sample records more than 25,000 clones, about 76% being singletons. The sample consisted of CD4+ T cells from blood buffy coats. The receptors stem from a human donor in good health. Each CDR3 is given with its conserved first and last residue. The D gene is left open where the match is weak. Some rows have no size entry. The others give once, few or many, or a class for an expanded clone.

clone size: few
J gene: TRBJ2-1
D gene: TRBD2
V gene: TRBV19
CDR3 protein: CASSREGQNEQFF
CDR3 DNA: TGTGCCAGTAGCCGGGAGGGGCAGAATGAGCAGTTCTTC

clone size: few
J gene: TRBJ1-5
D gene: .
V gene: TRBV15
CDR3 protein: CATSPSGNQPQHF
CDR3 DNA: TGTGCCACCAGCCCCTCAGGAAATCAGCCCCAGCATTTT

clone size: .
J gene: TRBJ2-1
D gene: .
V gene: TRBV6-1
CDR3 protein: CASSEYEQFF
CDR3 DNA: TGTGCCAGCAGTGAATATGAGCAGTTCTTC

clone size: .
J gene: TRBJ2-3
D gene: TRBD1
V gene: TRBV27
CDR3 protein: CASSLKQGATDTQYF
CDR3 DNA: TGTGCCAGCAGTTTAAAACAGGGGGCCACAGATACGCAGTATTTT

clone size: .
J gene: TRBJ2-5
D gene: TRBD2
V gene: TRBV6-1
CDR3 protein: CASKSSSGGRETQYF
CDR3 DNA: TGTGCCAGCAAGTCGTCTAGCGGGGGAAGAGAGACCCAGTACTTC

clone size: .
J gene: TRBJ2-3
D gene: TRBD2
V gene: TRBV11-3
CDR3 protein: CASSSKREGTDTQYF
CDR3 DNA: TGTGCCAGCAGTTCCAAGCGGGAGGGTACAGATACGCAGTATTTT

clone size: .
J gene: TRBJ2-7
D gene: .
V gene: TRBV6-5
CDR3 protein: CASSYLGTSKVSEQYF
CDR3 DNA: TGTGCCAGCAGTTACTTGGGGACTTCTAAGGTATCCGAGCAGTACTTC

clone size: .
J gene: TRBJ2-2
D gene: .
V gene: TRBV7-9
CDR3 protein: CASSLDAGELFF
CDR3 DNA: TGTGCCAGCAGCTTAGACGCGGGGGAGCTGTTTTTT

clone size: .
J gene: TRBJ2-3
D gene: .
V gene: TRBV5-4
CDR3 protein: CASSSPPHTQYF
CDR3 DNA: TGTGCCAGCAGCTCGCCCCCCCATACGCAGTATTTT

clone size: once
J gene: TRBJ2-7
D gene: .
V gene: TRBV6-1
CDR3 protein: CASSERGPKQYF
CDR3 DNA: TGTGCCAGCAGTGAACGAGGGCCAAAGCAGTACTTC

clone size: .
J gene: TRBJ1-2
D gene: TRBD1
V gene: TRBV5-4
CDR3 protein: CASRPQGARYGYTF
CDR3 DNA: TGTGCCAGCAGACCACAGGGGGCGCGCTATGGCTACACCTTC

clone size: .
J gene: TRBJ2-1
D gene: TRBD2
V gene: TRBV5-4
CDR3 protein: CASNLAGGPENEQFF
CDR3 DNA: TGTGCCAGCAACTTAGCGGGAGGCCCCGAGAATGAGCAGTTCTTC

clone size: .
J gene: TRBJ1-3
D gene: .
V gene: TRBV5-6
CDR3 protein: CASSPLLDRNSGNTIYF
CDR3 DNA: TGTGCCAGCAGCCCTCTCTTAGACAGGAACTCTGGAAACACCATATATTTT

clone size: .
J gene: TRBJ1-2
D gene: .
V gene: TRBV6-1
CDR3 protein: CASERNRLYGYTF
CDR3 DNA: TGTGCCAGCGAAAGGAACAGGCTATATGGCTACACCTTC

clone size: .
J gene: TRBJ2-7
D gene: TRBD1
V gene: TRBV18
CDR3 protein: CASSSRSGGYSYEQYF
CDR3 DNA: TGTGCCAGCTCAAGCCGGTCAGGGGGTTACTCCTACGAGCAGTACTTC

clone size: .
J gene: TRBJ1-6
D gene: .
V gene: TRBV6-6
CDR3 protein: CASSQSRYNSPLHF
CDR3 DNA: TGTGCCAGCAGCCAGAGCCGGTATAATTCACCCCTCCACTTT

clone size: .
J gene: TRBJ2-5
D gene: .
V gene: TRBV11-3
CDR3 protein: CASSQTVEETQYF
CDR3 DNA: TGTGCCAGCAGCCAGACGGTAGAAGAGACCCAGTACTTC

clone size: .
J gene: TRBJ2-5
D gene: .
V gene: TRBV5-1
CDR3 protein: CASSLAPRKETQYF
CDR3 DNA: TGCGCCAGCTCCCTAGCTCCCCGAAAAGAGACCCAGTACTTC

clone size: .
J gene: TRBJ2-1
D gene: .
V gene: TRBV29-1
CDR3 protein: CSVGYRDLGGEQFF
CDR3 DNA: TGCAGCGTTGGATACCGGGACCTCGGAGGTGAGCAGTTCTTC

clone size: .
J gene: TRBJ2-1
D gene: .
V gene: TRBV5-5
CDR3 protein: CASSPAGSRVNEQFF
CDR3 DNA: TGTGCCAGCAGCCCCGCGGGTAGTAGGGTCAATGAGCAGTTCTTC

clone size: .
J gene: TRBJ2-5
D gene: .
V gene: TRBV5-4
CDR3 protein: CASSSRDIWQETQYF
CDR3 DNA: TGTGCCAGCAGCTCCCGGGACATATGGCAAGAGACCCAGTACTTC

clone size: .
J gene: TRBJ2-4
D gene: TRBD1
V gene: TRBV5-4
CDR3 protein: CASSLGPGQGDIQYF
CDR3 DNA: TGTGCCAGCAGCCTCGGGCCGGGACAGGGCGACATTCAGTACTTC

clone size: .
J gene: TRBJ1-2
D gene: TRBD1
V gene: TRBV29-1
CDR3 protein: CSVDDSGQNYGYTF
CDR3 DNA: TGCAGCGTTGATGATTCGGGACAGAACTATGGCTACACCTTC

clone size: .
J gene: TRBJ2-1
D gene: .
V gene: TRBV4-2
CDR3 protein: CASSQADSITYNEQFF
CDR3 DNA: TGTGCCAGCAGCCAAGCTGACAGCATTACCTACAATGAGCAGTTCTTC

clone size: few
J gene: TRBJ1-1
D gene: .
V gene: TRBV6-6
CDR3 protein: CASGEGAEAFF
CDR3 DNA: TGTGCCAGCGGTGAGGGGGCTGAAGCTTTCTTT

clone size: few
J gene: TRBJ1-5
D gene: .
V gene: TRBV6-1
CDR3 protein: CASSERQGGQPQHF
CDR3 DNA: TGTGCCAGCAGTGAAAGGCAGGGAGGTCAGCCCCAGCATTTT

clone size: .
J gene: TRBJ2-3
D gene: .
V gene: TRBV6-6
CDR3 protein: CASSLQSSHPDTQYF
CDR3 DNA: TGTGCCAGCAGTTTACAGAGTTCCCACCCGGATACGCAGTATTTT

clone size: .
J gene: TRBJ2-2
D gene: .
V gene: TRBV7-2
CDR3 protein: CASSGLGTVYGELFF
CDR3 DNA: TGTGCCAGCAGCGGACTGGGGACGGTCTATGGGGAGCTGTTTTTT

clone size: few
J gene: TRBJ2-7
D gene: TRBD2
V gene: TRBV6-5
CDR3 protein: CASREAGGGGEQYF
CDR3 DNA: TGTGCCAGCAGAGAAGCGGGAGGAGGAGGGGAGCAGTACTTC

clone size: .
J gene: TRBJ2-2
D gene: .
V gene: TRBV28
CDR3 protein: CASSLLGTNTGELFF
CDR3 DNA: TGTGCCAGCAGTTTGCTGGGAACGAACACCGGGGAGCTGTTTTTT

clone size: .
J gene: TRBJ1-2
D gene: .
V gene: TRBV5-6
CDR3 protein: CASSFMSLGSGYTF
CDR3 DNA: TGTGCCAGCAGCTTTATGAGTTTGGGGTCTGGCTACACCTTC

clone size: .
J gene: TRBJ2-3
D gene: TRBD1
V gene: TRBV11-3
CDR3 protein: CASSSGQGVTDTQYF
CDR3 DNA: TGTGCCAGCAGCTCGGGACAGGGGGTCACAGATACGCAGTATTTT

clone size: .
J gene: TRBJ2-7
D gene: TRBD1
V gene: TRBV19
CDR3 protein: CASSTDRGNFMYEQYF
CDR3 DNA: TGTGCCAGTAGCACGGACAGGGGGAATTTTATGTACGAGCAGTACTTC

clone size: .
J gene: TRBJ2-1
D gene: TRBD2
V gene: TRBV4-1
CDR3 protein: CASSHIGLAGGPRYNEQFF
CDR3 DNA: TGCGCCAGCAGCCATATCGGACTAGCGGGGGGGCCGCGGTACAATGAGCAGTTCTTC

clone size: .
J gene: TRBJ1-1
D gene: .
V gene: TRBV29-1
CDR3 protein: CSVEAGAGTEAFF
CDR3 DNA: TGCAGCGTTGAAGCGGGGGCGGGGACTGAAGCTTTCTTT

clone size: .
J gene: TRBJ2-3
D gene: .
V gene: TRBV5-1
CDR3 protein: CASNLDGGLDTDTQYF
CDR3 DNA: TGCGCCAGCAATTTGGATGGGGGGCTCGACACAGATACGCAGTATTTT